The source of this T cell receptor (beta chain) is a study of blood T cell repertoires in COVID-19. Study-wide background: The study drew acute and convalescent COVID-19 samples from the United States, Italy and Spain. Nucleic acid was either cDNA or gDNA, and it came from T cells, B-cell-depleted T cells, or PBMCs.

Per the study methods: It was from reference gene primer amplification that nucleated cell counts were estimated. This table comes from immunoSEQ multiplex PCR, and its TCRdb copy is limited to in-frame clones, with some not included. The V and J calls and clone size were taken over from that table, and D and trimming were inferred from the DNA. The top ten clones hold 4% to 5.5% of a sample with about 440,000 clones, roughly 90% of them seen once. Deletions cut 3 bases from V and 8 bases from J, with 16 bases between. The germline V gene encodes CDR1 LNHDA and CDR2 SQIVND (reference sequence). The CDR3 is 15 amino acids.

This TCR was recovered from a woman in her twenties or thirties with acute or convalescent COVID-19. Sequencing was carried out using peripheral blood. V and J are TRBV19 and TRBJ1-4, with D possibly being TRBD1 (6 bases). CDR3 sequence reads: CASSISTGWKEKLFF. The CDR3 DNA follows: TGTGCCAGTAGTATTTCGACAGGCTGGAAGGAAAAACTGTTTTTT.